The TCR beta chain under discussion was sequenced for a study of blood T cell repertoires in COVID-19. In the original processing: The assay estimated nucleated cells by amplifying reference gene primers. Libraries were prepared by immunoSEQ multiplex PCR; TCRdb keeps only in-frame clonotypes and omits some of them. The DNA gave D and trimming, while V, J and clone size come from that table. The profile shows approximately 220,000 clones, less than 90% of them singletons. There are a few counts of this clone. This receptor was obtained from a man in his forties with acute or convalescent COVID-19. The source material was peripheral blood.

The CDR3 sequence: CASSYGTGNYGYTF. CDR3 sequence (DNA): TGTGCCAGCAGTTACGGGACAGGGAACTATGGCTACACCTTC. The genes are TRBV6-5 and TRBJ1-2; 9 nucleotides agree with TRBD1. Germline lookup yields CDR1 MNHEY and CDR2 SVGAGI. V was pared by 2 bases and J by 2 bases, with 0 bases of the junction left unmatched. The CDR3 extends over 14 amino acids.